The TCR beta chain under discussion was sequenced for a study of blood T cells in healthy people across ages. Each donor had ten milliliters of peripheral blood drawn. CDR3 length: 11 residues. From germline, CDR1 is SGHRS and CDR2 YFSETQ. V lost 4 bases, J lost 9 bases, and 8 bases lay in between. Next came a second PCR, run for 7 to 11 cycles, which used a sample-barcoded 5' primer along with a J-beta primer mix. Carrying 12 random nucleotides, a template-switch adaptor labeled each individual cDNA molecule. TCRdb analysed the 5' RACE reads with MiXCR anew, one entry per CDR3 protein. Altogether over 600,000 distinct CDR3 sequences are present, 21% being singletons, with the ten largest covering approximately 3.6%.

Material: blood. The chain employs TRBV5-1 and TRBJ2-1, with a possible D match to TRBD1 (5 bases). The source of this sequence is a man between 65 and 85 years old in good health. The CDR3 bases are TGCGCCAGCAGCATTGACAGTGAGCAGTTCTTC. It specifies CASSIDSEQFF.